What follows are 15 T cell receptor beta chains derived from one specimen sequenced in a study of blood T cell repertoires in COVID-19. Sequencing used immunoSEQ multiplex PCR; TCRdb keeps in-frame clones, though not all of them. The data show 200,000 to 250,000 clones, 70% to 90% seen once. The sample was peripheral blood. These receptors came from a man aged 60 to 69 with acute or convalescent COVID-19.

The V gene is TRBV5-4, the J gene TRBJ1-1, with 9 bases lining up with TRBD1. The CDR3 is 15 residues long. Per germline, CDR1 SGHNT and CDR2 YYREEE (reference sequence). V lost 4 bases, J lost 5 bases, and 9 bases stayed unmatched. The CDR3 protein is CASSVHVDRGTEAFF. The CDR3 coding sequence is TGTGCCAGCAGCGTTCACGTCGACAGGGGGACTGAAGCTTTCTTT.

The chain recombines TRBV5-1 with TRBJ2-7; D ambiguous. V lost 0 bases to trimming and J lost 5 bases, with 9 bases between them. CDR1 is SGHRS, CDR2 YFSETQ, per germline. The CDR3 runs to 13 residues. The CDR3 here is CASSLEQANEQYF. CDR3 sequence (DNA): TGCGCCAGCAGCTTGGAGCAGGCAAACGAGCAGTACTTC.

The V call is TRBV11-3, the J call TRBJ1-6, with a possible D match to TRBD1 (6 bases). The V end lost 5 bases, the J end lost 7 bases, and 12 bases lay between the germline ends. CDR1 is SGHNT and CDR2 is YENEEA in the germline V gene. The CDR3 runs 14 residues. This CDR3 is CASSLTGHNSPLHF. The CDR3 DNA reads as TGTGCCAGCAGCCTAACAGGGCACAATTCACCCCTCCACTTT.

The V gene is TRBV29-1, the J gene TRBJ1-3, with D tentatively TRBD1 (6 bases). The germline V gene has CDR1 SQVTM and CDR2 ANQGSEA. The length of the CDR3 is 13 residues. V dropped 7 bases and J dropped 1 base, with 11 bases sitting between them. The CDR3 nucleotides read TGCAGCGCCCTCGGGACATCTGGAAACACCATATATTTT. It specifies CSALGTSGNTIYF.

Here the CDR3 DNA reads TGTGCCAGCAGCGTAGTGGGCCGGTCTGCCGGGGAGCTGTTTTTT. The encoded protein is CASSVVGRSAGELFF. This rearrangement joins TRBV9 to TRBJ2-2; D remains unclear. The CDR3 sequence is 15 residues long. With 0 bases removed from V and 6 bases from J, the gap between germline ends came to 12 bases. Germline values: CDR1 SGDLS, CDR2 YYNGEE.

J is TRBJ1-2 and V is TRBV6-5; 11 bases agree with TRBD1. Germline V gives CDR1 MNHEY, CDR2 SVGAGI. With V trimmed by 2 bases and J by 8 bases, 4 bases remained unmatched. The CDR3 covers 14 residues. CDR3 region: CASSYGGTGGGYTF. The CDR3 DNA reads TGTGCCAGCAGTTACGGCGGGACAGGGGGGGGCTACACCTTC.

CDR3 nucleotides: TGTGCCACCAGTGACACACTAGCTTCCACGGGCACCGGGGAGCTGTTTTTT. Encoded protein: CATSDTLASTGTGELFF. V gene TRBV24-1 combines with J gene TRBJ2-2; weak D call: TRBD2 (6 bases). Germline V gene lookup returns CDR1 KGHDR and CDR2 SFDVKD. Trimming left V 4 bases short and J 4 bases short, with 18 bases between. The CDR3 extends over 17 amino acids.

This chain joins TRBV30 and TRBJ1-1; 8 bases align to TRBD1. V was clipped by 4 bases and J by 6 bases; unmatched bases: 7. The CDR3 has 13 residues. Germline loops: CDR1 GTSNPN, CDR2 SVGIG (reference sequence). The CDR3 region is CAWKAGGTAEAFF. In nucleotides, the CDR3 is TGTGCCTGGAAGGCAGGGGGCACCGCTGAAGCTTTCTTT.

The CDR3 region has the DNA TGTGCCAGTAGGAGGACCACTAGCGGGGCAACGGGTGAGCAGTTCTTC. Protein sequence: CASRRTTSGATGEQFF. The rearrangement joins TRBV19 to TRBJ2-1; 10 bases are a match to TRBD2. Germline V gives CDR1 LNHDA, CDR2 SQIVND (reference sequence). The CDR3 consists of 16 residues. The ends lost 6 bases at V and 9 bases at J; junction bases unmatched: 14.

V gene TRBV9 combines with J gene TRBJ1-2; 9 nucleotides match TRBD1. CDR1 and CDR2 from the germline V gene are SGDLS and YYNGEE. The CDR3 is made up of 15 amino acids. Trimming removed 4 bases from V and 8 bases from J; junction bases left unmatched: 12. CDR3 in amino acids: CASSLRTGEEVGYTF. In nucleotides, the CDR3 is TGTGCCAGCAGCCTCCGGACAGGGGAAGAAGTAGGCTACACCTTC. Full variable domain (missing parts from reference TRBV9 and TRBJ1-2): DSGVTQTPKHLITATGQRVTLRCSPRSGDLSVYWYQQSLDQGLQFLIQYYNGEERAKGNILERFSAQQFPDLHSELNLSSLELGDSALYFCASSLRTGEEVGYTFGSGTRLTVV.

The CDR3 protein is CASGQGANTGELFF. The CDR3 DNA sequence: TGTGCCAGTGGACAGGGGGCGAACACCGGGGAGCTGTTTTTT. The chain couples TRBV19 to TRBJ2-2; TRBD1 aligns across 10 bases. Germline lookup yields CDR1 LNHDA and CDR2 SQIVND (reference sequence). The CDR3 runs to 14 residues. V shed 8 bases and J 0 bases; nucleotides not matched to a gene: 0.

The genes are TRBV25-1 and TRBJ2-3, with D hard to call. V was trimmed by 0 bases and J by 1 base, leaving 8 bases between them. Germline-derived CDR1 and CDR2 are MGHDK and SYGVNS. The CDR3 is 15 amino acids. The CDR3 DNA follows: TGTGCCAGCAGTGAATACGGAGAGCGCACAGATACGCAGTATTTT. Encoded protein: CASSEYGERTDTQYF.

The V gene is TRBV19, the J gene TRBJ2-1; TRBD2 might be the D (6 bases). The CDR3 has 14 residues. Germline V lookup: CDR1 LNHDA, CDR2 SQIVND (reference sequence). Trimming cost V 8 bases and J 0 bases, with 11 bases left between them. As DNA, the CDR3 is TGTGCCAGTTGGGGCGGGAACTCCTACAATGAGCAGTTCTTC. Protein: CASWGGNSYNEQFF.

The chain employs TRBV7-3 and TRBJ1-1; D remains ambiguous. Germline CDR1 reads SGHTA; CDR2 reads FQGTGA. Trimming stripped 5 bases from V and 7 bases from J, with 14 bases between. The CDR3 has 13 residues. CDR3 sequence: CASSPLVEGEAFF. The CDR3 nucleotides are TGTGCCAGCAGCCCCCTGGTAGAGGGTGAAGCTTTCTTT.

This chain connects TRBV18 to TRBJ1-1; D is undetermined. Trimming took off 3 bases at V and 7 bases at J, with 12 bases between the two ends. From germline, CDR1 is KGHSH and CDR2 LQKENI. The CDR3 contains 13 residues. CDR3 nucleotides: TGTGCCAGCTCACCCACTCATAAGAGTGAAGCTTTCTTT. It translates to CASSPTHKSEAFF.